The present T cell receptor beta chain was sequenced within a study of cytomegalovirus exposure and HLA in healthy donors. Points on this clone: Its specificity is unknown.

A multiplex PCR was run with 60 Vbeta primers and 13 Jbeta primers. The repertoire was sequenced with immunoSEQ multiplex PCR; TCRdb's copy has only in-frame clones and lacks some. Across under 200,000 clones, the top ten clones capture approximately 0.72% of the sample. General study results and limits: A later analysis reportedly found fewer N-insertions in an Asian-associated ancestry cluster than the roughly 670-donor mean.

It was healthy bone marrow donors who served as donors. The CDR3 consists of 15 residues. Per the germline V gene, CDR1 is MNHEY and CDR2 is SMNVEV (reference sequence). Losses at the gene ends were 2 bases for V and 10 bases for J; bases not matched to a gene: 10. The TCR originated in a woman younger than 35 in good health and CMV-seropositive. Sequencing was performed on PBMCs. The chain links TRBV27 to TRBJ2-1; 8 bases line up with TRBD2. DNA for the CDR3: TGTGCCAGCAGTTTAGGGATAGCGGGGTCAGGGGAGCAGTTCTTC. Translating it yields CASSLGIAGSGEQFF.